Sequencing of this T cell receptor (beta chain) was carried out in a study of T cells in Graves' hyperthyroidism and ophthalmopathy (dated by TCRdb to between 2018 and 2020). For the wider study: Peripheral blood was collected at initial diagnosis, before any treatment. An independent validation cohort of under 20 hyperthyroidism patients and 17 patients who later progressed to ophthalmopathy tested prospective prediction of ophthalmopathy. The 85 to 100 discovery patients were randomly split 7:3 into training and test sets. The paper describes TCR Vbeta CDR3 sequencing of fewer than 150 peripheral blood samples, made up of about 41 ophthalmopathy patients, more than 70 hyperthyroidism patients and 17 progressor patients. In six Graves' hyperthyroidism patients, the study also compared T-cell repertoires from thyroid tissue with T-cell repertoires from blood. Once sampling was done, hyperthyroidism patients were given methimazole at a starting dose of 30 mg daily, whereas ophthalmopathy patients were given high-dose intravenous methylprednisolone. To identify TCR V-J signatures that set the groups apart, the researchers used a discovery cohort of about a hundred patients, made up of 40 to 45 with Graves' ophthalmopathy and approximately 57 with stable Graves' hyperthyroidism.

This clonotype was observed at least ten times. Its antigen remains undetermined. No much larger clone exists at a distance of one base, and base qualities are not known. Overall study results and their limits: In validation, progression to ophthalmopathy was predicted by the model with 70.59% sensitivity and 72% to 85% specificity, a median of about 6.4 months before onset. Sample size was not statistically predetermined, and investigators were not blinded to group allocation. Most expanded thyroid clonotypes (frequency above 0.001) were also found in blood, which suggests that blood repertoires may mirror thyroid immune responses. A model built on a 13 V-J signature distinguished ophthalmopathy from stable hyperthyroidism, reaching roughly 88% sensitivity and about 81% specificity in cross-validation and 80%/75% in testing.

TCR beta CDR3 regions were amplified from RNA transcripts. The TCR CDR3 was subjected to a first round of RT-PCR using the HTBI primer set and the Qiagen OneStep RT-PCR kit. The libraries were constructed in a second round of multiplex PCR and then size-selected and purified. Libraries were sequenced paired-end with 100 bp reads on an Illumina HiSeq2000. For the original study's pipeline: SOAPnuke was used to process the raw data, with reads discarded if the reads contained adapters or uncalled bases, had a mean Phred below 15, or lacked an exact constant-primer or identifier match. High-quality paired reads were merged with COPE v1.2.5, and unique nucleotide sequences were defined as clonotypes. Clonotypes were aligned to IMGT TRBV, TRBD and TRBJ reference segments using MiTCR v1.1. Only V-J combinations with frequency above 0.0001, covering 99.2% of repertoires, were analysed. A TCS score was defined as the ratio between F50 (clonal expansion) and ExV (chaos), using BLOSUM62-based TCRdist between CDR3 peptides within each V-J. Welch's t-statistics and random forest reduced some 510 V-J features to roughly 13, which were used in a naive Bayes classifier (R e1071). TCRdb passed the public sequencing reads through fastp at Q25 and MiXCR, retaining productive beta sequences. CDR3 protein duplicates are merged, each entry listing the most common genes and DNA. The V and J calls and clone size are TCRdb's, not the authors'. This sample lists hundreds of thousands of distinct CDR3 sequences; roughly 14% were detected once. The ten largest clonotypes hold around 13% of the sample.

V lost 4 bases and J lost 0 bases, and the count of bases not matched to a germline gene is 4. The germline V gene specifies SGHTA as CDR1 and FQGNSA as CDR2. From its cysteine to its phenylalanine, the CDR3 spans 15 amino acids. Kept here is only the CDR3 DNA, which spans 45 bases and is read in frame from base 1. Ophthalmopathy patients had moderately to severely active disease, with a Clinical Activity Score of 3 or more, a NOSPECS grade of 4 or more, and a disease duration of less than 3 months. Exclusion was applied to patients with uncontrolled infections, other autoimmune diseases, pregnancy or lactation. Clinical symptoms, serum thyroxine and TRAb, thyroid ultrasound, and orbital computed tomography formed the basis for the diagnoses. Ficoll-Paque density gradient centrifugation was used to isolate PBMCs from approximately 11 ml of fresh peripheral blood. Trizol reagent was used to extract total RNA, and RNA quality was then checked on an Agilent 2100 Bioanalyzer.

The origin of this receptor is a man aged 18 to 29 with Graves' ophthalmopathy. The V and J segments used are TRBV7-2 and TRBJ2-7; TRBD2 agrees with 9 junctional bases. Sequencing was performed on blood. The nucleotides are TGTGCCAGCAGCTATAGACTAGCGGTCTCCTACGAGCAGTACTTC. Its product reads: CASSYRLAVSYEQYF.